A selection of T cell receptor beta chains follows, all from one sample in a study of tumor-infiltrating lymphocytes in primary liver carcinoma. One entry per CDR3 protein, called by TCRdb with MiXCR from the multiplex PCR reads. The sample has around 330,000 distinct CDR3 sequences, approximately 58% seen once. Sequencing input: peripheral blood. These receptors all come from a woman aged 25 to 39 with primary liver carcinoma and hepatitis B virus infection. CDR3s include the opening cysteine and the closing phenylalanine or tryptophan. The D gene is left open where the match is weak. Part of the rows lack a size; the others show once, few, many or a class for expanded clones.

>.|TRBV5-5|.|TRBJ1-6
TGTGCCAACAGCTATAGCTTGAGTTCCTATAATTCACCCCTCCACTTT
CANSYSLSSYNSPLHF
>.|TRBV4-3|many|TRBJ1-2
TGCGCCAGCAGCCAAGATACAGCCGTCAACTATGGCTACACCTTC
CASSQDTAVNYGYTF
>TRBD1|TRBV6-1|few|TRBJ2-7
TGTGCCAGCAGTCCCGGGACAGGTGGCGAGCAGTACTTC
CASSPGTGGEQYF
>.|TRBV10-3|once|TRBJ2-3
TGTGCCATCCGGGACACAGGCACAAATACGCAGTATTTT
CAIRDTGTNTQYF
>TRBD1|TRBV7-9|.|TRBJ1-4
TGTGCCAGCAGCTTTACAGGGGGAGGCGAAAAACTGTTTTTT
CASSFTGGGEKLFF
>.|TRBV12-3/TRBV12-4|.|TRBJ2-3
TGTACCAGTAGTTTAGGGGGAATAGATACGCAGTATTTT
CTSSLGGIDTQYF
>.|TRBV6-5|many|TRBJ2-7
TGTGCCAGCAGTGGTAGCCGGTTGGGCTCCTACGAGCAGTACTTC
CASSGSRLGSYEQYF
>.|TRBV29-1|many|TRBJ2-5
TGCAGCGGATGGGACGAGGGGGAGACCCAGTACTTC
CSGWDEGETQYF
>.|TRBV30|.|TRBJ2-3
TGTGCCTGGAGTGTAGGAGGTACGCAGTATTTT
CAWSVGGTQYF
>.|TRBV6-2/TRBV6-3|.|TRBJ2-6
TGTGCCAGCAGCCGTCTCTTACTTAGCCGCCTAGGGAGGGGGGCCAACGTCCTGACTTTC
CASSRLLLSRLGRGANVLTF
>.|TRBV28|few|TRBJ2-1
TGTGCCAGCAATTTCCGGGACCGCGGGTACAATGAGCAGTTCTTC
CASNFRDRGYNEQFF
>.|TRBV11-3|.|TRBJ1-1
TGTACCAGCAGCAACCGGGGTACATCTCGGACTGAAGCTTTCTTT
CTSSNRGTSRTEAFF
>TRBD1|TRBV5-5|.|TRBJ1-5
TGTGCCAGCAGCCTCCGGGACAGGGGGAATCAGCCCCAGCATTTT
CASSLRDRGNQPQHF
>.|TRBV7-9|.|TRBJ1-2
TGTGCCAGCAGGTTGGGACACCACTATGGCTACACCTTC
CASRLGHHYGYTF
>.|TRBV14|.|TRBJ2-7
TGTGCCAGCAGCCAAGCTCCAGCCGAAGCTGCCTACGAGCAGTATTTC
CASSQAPAEAAYEQYF
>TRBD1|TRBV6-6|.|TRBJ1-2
TGTGCCAGCAGGAGGGGACAGGGGGATGGCTACACCTTC
CASRRGQGDGYTF
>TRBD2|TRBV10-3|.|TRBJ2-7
TGTGCCAGCCCGACTCGCGGGAGTCTCAACGAGCAGTACTTC
CASPTRGSLNEQYF
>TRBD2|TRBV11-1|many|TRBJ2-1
TGTGCCAGCAGCTTGCGGGAGGGTGTTTGGGACGGGTCGGGTGAGCAGTTCTTC
CASSLREGVWDGSGEQFF
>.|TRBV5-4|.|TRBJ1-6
TGTGCCTGCAGCTCGGGACGGACCATTTCACCCCTCCACTTT
CACSSGRTISPLHF
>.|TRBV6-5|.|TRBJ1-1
TGTGCCAACAGCGAAGGAGGGGGGAACACTGAAGCTTTCTTT
CANSEGGGNTEAFF
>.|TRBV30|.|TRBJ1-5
TGTGCCTGGACCACGACGGCCGGGCAGCCCCAGCATTTT
CAWTTTAGQPQHF
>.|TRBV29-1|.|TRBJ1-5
TGCATCGTGGGCGACCCATGGGGCAATCAGCCCCAGCATTTT
CIVGDPWGNQPQHF
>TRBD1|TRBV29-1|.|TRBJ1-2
TGCAGCGCCAAACAGGGGGCAGGTGGCTATGGCTACACCTTC
CSAKQGAGGYGYTF
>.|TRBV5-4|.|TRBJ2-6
TGTGCCAGCAGCTTGGCGGGCCGATCAAGCTCTGGGGCCAACGTCCTGACTTTC
CASSLAGRSSSGANVLTF
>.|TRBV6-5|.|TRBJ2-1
TGTGCCAGCAGTCAGCAGGCCGGGAATGAGCAGTTCTTC
CASSQQAGNEQFF
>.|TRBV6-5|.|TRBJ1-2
TGTGCCAGCGGGCCGAACTCTTATGGCTACACCTTC
CASGPNSYGYTF
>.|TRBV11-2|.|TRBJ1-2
TGTGTCAGCAGCCCCGGATGCACAGGGCGCGGCTACATCTTC
CVSSPGCTGRGYIF
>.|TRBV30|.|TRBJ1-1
TGTGCCGGACGCGGCGCTGAAGCTTTCTTT
CAGRGAEAFF
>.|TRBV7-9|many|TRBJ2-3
TGTGCCAGCAGATCCGTGGTGCAGGGGAGTCGCTCATCAGATACGCAGTATTTT
CASRSVVQGSRSSDTQYF
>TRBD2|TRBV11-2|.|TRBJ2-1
TGTACCAGCAGTCCCTTAGGGACTAGCGGAGAACCACCGTTCTTC
CTSSPLGTSGEPPFF
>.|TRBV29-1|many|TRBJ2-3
TGCAGCGTTGTCTTAACGGGTTTAAGCACAGATACGCAGTATTTT
CSVVLTGLSTDTQYF
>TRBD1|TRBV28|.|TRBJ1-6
TGTGCCAGCAGTGGACAGGGGGCCACCCTCCACTTT
CASSGQGATLHF
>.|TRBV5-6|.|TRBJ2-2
TGTGCCAGCAGCTTATTAAATCCCGGGGAGCTGTTTTTT
CASSLLNPGELFF
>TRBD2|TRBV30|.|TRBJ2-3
TGTGCCTGGACGCTAGCGGGGAAGTTACACGGCGCAGATACGCAGTATTTT
CAWTLAGKLHGADTQYF
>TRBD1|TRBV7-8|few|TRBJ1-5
TGTGCCAGCAGCAGTCGGACAGGGGCCGAAAATTCGCCCCAGCATTTT
CASSSRTGAENSPQHF
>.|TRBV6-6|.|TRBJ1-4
TGTGCCAGCAATCCGATGGGTTTATCTAATGAAAAACTGTTTTTT
CASNPMGLSNEKLFF
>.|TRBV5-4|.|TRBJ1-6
TGTGCCAGCAGCTTTTCGAGGTCCGAATCCCTCCACTTT
CASSFSRSESLHF